This TCR beta chain was captured by sequencing in a study of vaccination effects on CD4 cells after COVID-19. About the research overall: CD4+ T cells specific for antigen were expanded with viral peptide pools by the ViraFEST assay before sequencing. IL-2 at roughly 9.7 IU/ml and peptides at roughly 10 ug/ml were added to cultured PBMC, approximately 2.2 million per well. Study-level points and caveats: Long after vaccination, the clones induced by infection and by vaccine shrank markedly in size.

Concerning this clone: Antigen: not known.

CD4+ T cell isolation took place after approximately 11 days of culture. Either the BNT162b2 or mRNA-1273 vaccine was given to participants in two doses. Germline values: CDR1 LNHNV, CDR2 YYDKDF (reference sequence). Trimming took 9 bases from V and 4 from J; bases not matched to a gene: 10. The CDR3 is 14 residues long. Profiled with immunoSEQ multiplex PCR; TCRdb holds only in-frame clones, not every one. The table records more than 55,000 clones, just under 80% of them present only once. The sample here was CD4+ T cells from PBMCs cultured without peptide, taken after COVID-19 vaccination. The clonotype originates from a human donor who received a COVID-19 vaccine. The rearrangement uses TRBV15 and TRBJ2-7; 9 bases fit TRBD2. The DNA for the CDR3 is TGTGCCACTCCGGTGAAGGCGGGAGGGTACGAGCAGTACTTC. This encodes CATPVKAGGYEQYF.